This entry lists 22 T cell receptor beta chains sequenced from one sample in a study of blood T cell repertoires in COVID-19. Produced via immunoSEQ multiplex PCR; TCRdb's table is partial and in-frame only. The profile shows some 300,000 clones, roughly 87% of them singletons. Material for sequencing was PBMCs or T cells enriched from blood (not recorded which). The receptor set was obtained from a woman in her twenties or thirties who had recovered from COVID-19.

The genes are TRBV6-2 or TRBV6-3 and TRBJ1-2; 7 bases line up with TRBD1. The V gene end was trimmed by 0 bases and the J gene end by 0 bases; junction bases not matched to a gene: 4. The V gene's germline CDR1 is MNHEY and CDR2 SVGEGT. This CDR3 region has 16 residues. For the CDR3, the DNA is TGTGCCAGCAGTTACTCAGGACAGGAAGCTAACTATGGCTACACCTTC. Its translation is CASSYSGQEANYGYTF.

Comments on this clone: Other nucleotide sequences in the sample specify the same CDR3. The V gene is TRBV4-1, the J gene TRBJ2-5, with 8 bases that match TRBD1. Germline V gives CDR1 MGHRA, CDR2 YSYEKL. V lost 4 bases, J lost 3 bases, and 1 base stayed unmatched. This CDR3 comprises 13 residues. The DNA for the CDR3 is TGCGCCAGCAGCCCAGGGGGCGAAGAGACCCAGTACTTC. This sequence encodes CASSPGGEETQYF.

There are a few counts of this clone. V and J are TRBV7-8 and TRBJ2-3; 8 bases fit TRBD2. CDR3 length: 19 amino acids. Germline V gene lookup returns CDR1 SGHVS and CDR2 FQNEAQ. J was trimmed by 1 base and V by 4 bases; bases with no gene match: 16. CDR3 sequence (DNA): TGTGCCAGCAGCTCGAGACCTGCCATTTCTAGCGGGCGCACAGATACGCAGTATTTT. Its protein is CASSSRPAISSGRTDTQYF. Full variable domain (outside the CDR3, taken from reference TRBV7-8 and TRBJ2-3): GAGVSQSPRYKVAKRGQDVALRCDPISGHVSLFWYQQALGQGPEFLTYFQNEAQLDKSGLPSDRFFAERPEGSVSTLKIQRTQQEDSAVYLCASSSRPAISSGRTDTQYFGPGTRLTVL.

This clone was observed a single time. V and J are TRBV7-7 and TRBJ1-3, with 8 positions matching TRBD1. The CDR3 consists of 15 residues. Germline trimming cut 4 bases from V and 2 bases from J; bases unmatched to any gene: 4. Germline assignment: CDR1 SSHAT and CDR2 FNYEAQ (reference sequence). The CDR3: CASSSQQGAGNTIYF. The CDR3 DNA is TGTGCCAGCAGCTCTCAACAGGGGGCTGGAAACACCATATATTTT.

This clone was seen a single time. V gene TRBV5-1 combines with J gene TRBJ2-3; 7 bases are shared with TRBD1. The CDR3 totals 15 residues. CDR1 is SGHRS and CDR2 is YFSETQ in the germline V gene. After removal of 4 bases from V and 1 base from J, the junction contained 6 bases not matched to a gene. The CDR3 sequence: CASSIQGDRTDTQYF. CDR3 DNA sequence: TGCGCCAGCAGCATCCAGGGGGATCGCACAGATACGCAGTATTTT. The whole variable domain, remainder taken from reference TRBV5-1 and TRBJ2-3, is KAGVTQTPRYLIKTRGQQVTLSCSPISGHRSVSWYQQTPGQGLQFLFEYFSETQRNKGNFPGRFSGRQFSNSRSEMNVSTLELGDSALYLCASSIQGDRTDTQYFGPGTRLTVL.

This chain joins TRBV7-2 and TRBJ2-7; 7 positions match TRBD1. Per germline, CDR1 SGHTA and CDR2 FQGNSA. The CDR3 is 14 residues long. Losses at the gene ends were 1 base for V and 4 bases for J; bases not matched to a gene: 4. As DNA, the CDR3 is TGTGCCAGCAGCTTAGTACAGGGGAGTTACGAGCAGTACTTC. As protein: CASSLVQGSYEQYF.

CDR3 region: CAWSSAHEGQPQHF. The CDR3 DNA reads TGTGCCTGGAGTTCGGCTCATGAGGGTCAGCCCCAGCATTTT. The chain recombines TRBV30 with TRBJ1-5, with no clear D. CDR3 length: 14 amino acids. V lost 2 bases, J lost 6 bases, and 14 bases lay in between. Germline V gene data show CDR1 as GTSNPN and CDR2 as SVGIG (reference sequence).

The rearrangement joins TRBV18 to TRBJ2-5; D is perhaps TRBD1 (5 bases). V lost 4 bases to trimming and J lost 0 bases, with 6 bases between them. Germline-derived CDR1 and CDR2 are KGHSH and LQKENI. This CDR3 contains 13 residues. This CDR3 reads CASSQDNQETQYF. The CDR3 coding sequence is TGTGCCAGCTCACAGGACAACCAAGAGACCCAGTACTTC.

The rearrangement joins TRBV3-1 (or the pseudogene TRBV3-2) to TRBJ1-1; D not certain. CDR1 LGHDT and CDR2 YNNKEL come from the germline V gene (reference sequence). Between the trimmed V and J ends, which lost 0 bases and 4 bases, there was a span of 9 bases. This CDR3 spans 14 amino acids. CDR3 bases: TGTGCCAGCAGCCAAGAATCGGGGTTCACTGAAGCTTTCTTT. Its translation is CASSQESGFTEAFF.

This chain links TRBV5-1 with TRBJ2-1; 8 positions agree with TRBD1. V lost 0 bases to trimming and J lost 10 bases; unmatched junction nucleotides: 6. This CDR3 contains 14 residues. CDR1 and CDR2 (germline): SGHRS, YFSETQ. The chain's CDR3 is CASSLVQGAHEQFF. The CDR3 DNA reads as TGCGCCAGCAGCTTGGTTCAGGGGGCGCACGAGCAGTTCTTC.

V and J are TRBV6-5 and TRBJ1-1; 8 bases agree with TRBD1. CDR3 length equals 16 residues. From germline, CDR1 is MNHEY and CDR2 SVGAGI. The V gene end was trimmed by 2 bases and the J gene end by 6 bases; junction bases not matched to a gene: 11. The CDR3: CASSYNRPGQGAEAFF. Written as DNA, the CDR3 is TGTGCCAGCAGTTACAACCGACCTGGACAGGGCGCTGAAGCTTTCTTT.

The J gene is TRBJ2-3, the V gene TRBV5-1; D is perhaps TRBD1 (6 bases). Germline CDR1 reads SGHRS; CDR2 reads YFSETQ. The CDR3 covers 15 residues. V was cut by 4 bases and J by 4 bases, with 16 bases left in between. Written as DNA, the CDR3 is TGCGCCAGCAGCCCGACAGGCTTACCACCAGATACGCAGTATTTT. It codes for CASSPTGLPPDTQYF.

The rearrangement joins TRBV7-2 to TRBJ2-4, with a possible D match to TRBD2 (5 bases). The CDR3 consists of 14 residues. Per the germline V gene, CDR1 is SGHTA and CDR2 is FQGNSA. Trimming cost V 2 bases and J 4 bases, with 9 bases left between them. The CDR3 sequence is CASSLKLGKNIQYF. CDR3 nucleotides: TGTGCCAGCAGCTTAAAACTAGGGAAAAACATTCAGTACTTC.

The chain combines TRBV10-3 with TRBJ2-2; 7 bases agree with TRBD1. Germline assignment: CDR1 ENHRY and CDR2 SYGVKD. V trimming: 4 bases; J trimming: 6 bases; junction bases outside the gene matches: 8. The CDR3 spans 15 residues. CDR3 in DNA: TGTGCCATCAGTGCAGACAGGGAAAGGGCCGGGGAGCTGTTTTTT. Protein: CAISADRERAGELFF.

J is TRBJ1-2 and V is TRBV7-2; 10 bases align to TRBD1. The CDR3 length is 16 residues. The germline CDR1 and CDR2 sequences are SGHTA and FQGNSA. V lost 5 bases and J lost 4; bases outside the gene matches: 10. CDR3 nucleotide sequence: TGTGCCAGCAGCACCTGGGGACAGGGGCCGGCCTATGGCTACACCTTC. Translating it yields CASSTWGQGPAYGYTF.

The chain couples TRBV12-3 or TRBV12-4 to TRBJ2-7, with TRBD1 as a possible D gene (5 bases). The CDR3 runs to 12 residues. V gave up 8 bases and J gave up 5 bases, with 13 bases separating them. The CDR3 DNA reads as TGTGCCAGCTCCAGGGTTGTCCACGAGCAGTACTTC. It is translated as CASSRVVHEQYF.

The J gene is TRBJ2-7, the V gene TRBV27; D is possibly TRBD2 (5 bases). The CDR3 extends over 14 amino acids. The V and J ends lost 6 bases and 6 bases respectively, with 18 bases between them. From germline, CDR1 is MNHEY and CDR2 SMNVEV (reference sequence). The CDR3 coding sequence is TGTGCCAGCAGCCTCCTTCCGGACTTCTCCGAGCAGTACTTC. Encoded protein: CASSLLPDFSEQYF.

This chain joins TRBV28 and TRBJ1-5; TRBD1 is a possible D gene (5 bases). The CDR3 contains 15 residues. V lost 5 bases and J 1 base, leaving 12 bases between the germline ends. Germline lookup yields CDR1 MDHEN and CDR2 SYDVKM. CDR3 nucleotides: TGTGCCAGCAGTCCGGGACTCTTGAGCAATCAGCCCCAGCATTTT. The encoded protein is CASSPGLLSNQPQHF.

The chain links TRBV30 to TRBJ1-1, with D maybe TRBD1 (6 bases). Trimming left V 8 bases short and J 2 bases short, with 27 bases between. Germline V lookup: CDR1 GTSNPN, CDR2 SVGIG (reference sequence). CDR3 length: 17 amino acids. The DNA of the CDR3 is TGTGCCCTCCGGGGGGGGGCGATTCTGGTGGGTAACACTGAAGCTTTCTTT. This translates into CALRGGAILVGNTEAFF.

This chain joins TRBV19 and TRBJ1-1; 7 bases map to TRBD1. Germline V gives CDR1 LNHDA, CDR2 SQIVND (reference sequence). Germline trimming cut 2 bases from V and 1 base from J; bases unmatched to any gene: 4. This CDR3 region has 15 residues. Here the CDR3 DNA reads TGTGCCAGTAGTATATCCGGGACAGCGAACACTGAAGCTTTCTTT. As protein: CASSISGTANTEAFF.

V gene TRBV7-2 combines with J gene TRBJ1-1, with no clear D. Germline lookup yields CDR1 SGHTA and CDR2 FQGNSA. The CDR3 sequence is 15 residues long. The germline V and J ends were trimmed by 4 bases and 2 bases, with 14 bases remaining between them. As DNA, the CDR3 is TGTGCCAGCAGCTGGCGGGGATCGGGCAACACTGAAGCTTTCTTT. Translated, it gives CASSWRGSGNTEAFF.

In this sample, this clone turned up once. V and J are TRBV3-1 (or the pseudogene TRBV3-2) and TRBJ1-2, with D uncertain. Germline assignment: CDR1 LGHDT and CDR2 YNNKEL (reference sequence). The CDR3 runs to 14 residues. Between the trimmed V and J ends, which lost 3 bases and 2 bases, there was a span of 10 bases. CDR3: CASSQPGVNYGYTF. CDR3 in DNA: TGTGCCAGCAGCCAGCCAGGCGTGAACTATGGCTACACCTTC.